This T cell receptor (beta chain) was retrieved from a study of T cells expressing NK-cell markers. Researchers built TCR beta cDNA using 5'RACE template switching with UMIs. TCRdb reprocessed the 5' RACE reads; each CDR3 protein has one entry and no DNA is given. The sample totals roughly 300,000 distinct CDR3 sequences. The CDR3 is made up of 14 amino acids. CDR1 and CDR2 from the germline V gene are MNHEY and SVGAGI. V usage is TRBV6-5 and J usage is TRBJ1-6; the TRBD1 assignment by TCRdb is unverifiable without DNA. Sequencing used blood T cells: a sorted CD56 or NKG2C T cell subset, CD4+ or CD8+ T cells, or bulk PBMC T cells (not recorded which). The source is a woman aged 18 to 75 in good health. This chain's CDR3 is CASSSRENNSPLHF.